One sample yielded the 6 T cell receptor beta chains listed below, sequenced in a study of T-cell memory formation after mild COVID-19. A single record per CDR3 protein comes from TCRdb applying MiXCR to the 5' RACE reads. The sample yields 250,000 to 300,000 distinct CDR3 sequences, about a sixth seen once. The sequenced material came from PBMCs or a T cell subset sorted from them (not recorded which). The receptor set was obtained from a man in his late teens or twenties who had mild COVID-19 (a few samples of this study predate the infection). Cell type and time point are not known.

The chain's CDR3 is CASSFSHTSTDTQYF. Written as DNA, the CDR3 is TGTGCCAGCAGCTTTTCTCACACCAGCACAGATACGCAGTATTTT. This sequence joins TRBV7-2 and TRBJ2-3; D is unresolved. V lost 3 bases and J lost 0, with 10 bases in between. This CDR3 region has 15 residues. Germline V lookup: CDR1 SGHTA, CDR2 FQGNSA.

The chain uses TRBV12-3 or TRBV12-4 and TRBJ2-1, with 9 bases lining up with TRBD1. V shed 6 bases, J shed 6 bases, and the junction held 3 bases outside the gene matches. CDR3 length: 13 residues. CDR3: CASRKTGGNEQFF. In nucleotides, the CDR3 is TGTGCCAGCAGAAAGACAGGGGGCAATGAGCAGTTCTTC.

This clonotype was counted between two and nine times. V gene TRBV6-2 or TRBV6-3 combines with J gene TRBJ2-6; TRBD1 agrees at 10 bases. Germline CDR1 reads MNHEY; CDR2 reads SVGEGT. V dropped 7 bases and J dropped 0; count of bases not matched to a gene: 12. CDR3 size: 19 residues. CDR3 amino acids: CASTTTGQGTISGANVLTF. Written as DNA, the CDR3 is TGTGCCAGCACCACAACGGGACAGGGGACTATCTCTGGGGCCAACGTCCTGACTTTC.

V is TRBV12-3 or TRBV12-4 and J is TRBJ1-1; D is perhaps TRBD1 (6 bases). V gave up 6 bases and J gave up 4 bases, with 18 bases separating them. CDR3 length: 15 amino acids. DNA of the CDR3: TGTGCCAGCAGCAAACCTTTCGCAGGGGCCACTGAAGCTTTCTTT. Its translation is CASSKPFAGATEAFF.

This chain joins TRBV4-3 and TRBJ2-5; weak D call: TRBD1 (6 bases). Trimming took off 1 base at V and 3 bases at J, with 9 bases between the two ends. CDR3 length: 14 amino acids. Germline-derived CDR1 and CDR2 are LGHNA and YSLEER. The CDR3 loop is CASSQGQGKETQYF. Written as DNA, the CDR3 is TGCGCCAGCAGCCAAGGGCAGGGGAAAGAGACCCAGTACTTC.

This clonotype was counted between two and nine times. The rearrangement joins TRBV3-1 to TRBJ2-5; possible D gene TRBD1, 6 bases. Trimming took 1 base from V and 5 from J, leaving 14 bases between them. The germline CDR1 and CDR2 sequences are LGHDT and YNNKEL (reference sequence). The CDR3 has 15 amino acids. Here the CDR3 reads CASSQGTGYGETQYF. The CDR3 DNA reads as TGTGCCAGCAGCCAAGGAACAGGGTACGGGGAGACCCAGTACTTC.